Below, 20 T cell receptor beta chains from the same sample are listed, as sequenced in a study of blood T cell repertoires in COVID-19 (dated by TCRdb to about 2020). To prepare the library, the immunoSEQ multiplex PCR assay was applied. The table was pulled from immuneACCESS by TCRdb, which kept in-frame rearrangements only. Such tables lose some clones; where checked, under half of the loss comes from unresolved V genes, and the rest has no known cause. The sample table holds 130,000 to 150,000 clones, of which over 80% were seen once. The ten top clones hold approximately 35% of the sample. Specimen: peripheral blood. Receptor source: a man aged 45-60 years who had recovered from COVID-19.

V usage is TRBV6-2 or TRBV6-3 and J usage is TRBJ2-7; 7 positions match TRBD2. The CDR3 length is 13 residues. The ends lost 2 bases at V and 3 bases at J; junction bases unmatched: 1. The germline gives CDR1 MNHEY, CDR2 SVGEGT. The CDR3 is CASSYAGDYEQYF. The CDR3, as DNA: TGTGCCAGCAGTTACGCGGGGGACTACGAGCAGTACTTC.

The chain uses TRBV7-2 and TRBJ2-3; 7 nucleotides match TRBD1. CDR3 length: 16 amino acids. Trimming removed 5 bases from V and 0 bases from J; junction bases left unmatched: 8. Germline V CDR1 and CDR2: SGHTA, FQGNSA. CDR3 bases: TGTGCCAGCAGCGTTAAGACAGGGCCCAGCACAGATACGCAGTATTTT. Amino acids: CASSVKTGPSTDTQYF.

The chain links TRBV19 to TRBJ1-2; D perhaps matches TRBD1 (6 bases). Trimming left V 6 bases short and J 8 bases short, with 16 bases between. CDR1 LNHDA and CDR2 SQIVND come from the germline V gene (reference sequence). The CDR3 is made up of 13 amino acids. CDR3 coding DNA: TGTGCCAGTAGCCTTTCCGGGACACAGGGCTACACCTTC. It is translated as CASSLSGTQGYTF. Variable domain in full (rest from reference TRBV19 and TRBJ1-2): DGGITQSPKYLFRKEGQNVTLSCEQNLNHDAMYWYRQDPGQGLRLIYYSQIVNDFQKGDIAEGYSVSREKKESFPLTVTSAQKNPTAFYLCASSLSGTQGYTFGSGTRLTVV.

The chain couples TRBV6-1 to TRBJ2-5; TRBD1 matches 9 bases. CDR3 length: 14 residues. CDR1 and CDR2 (germline): MNHNS, SASEGT. Losses at the gene ends were 2 bases for V and 7 bases for J; bases not matched to a gene: 5. The DNA of the CDR3 is TGTGCCAGCAGTGAAACAGGGGGCCGCTCGACCCAGTACTTC. It translates to CASSETGGRSTQYF.

The chain uses TRBV5-1 and TRBJ2-3; 8 nucleotides agree with TRBD2. The germline gives CDR1 SGHRS, CDR2 YFSETQ. V gave up 0 bases and J gave up 1 base; unmatched junction bases: 4. This CDR3 contains 16 residues. The CDR3 DNA reads as TGCGCCAGCAGCTTGGCCTTTAGCGGGGGCACAGATACGCAGTATTTT. Protein product: CASSLAFSGGTDTQYF.

This clone was found once. The rearrangement uses TRBV11-2 and TRBJ2-7; 9 bases agree with TRBD1. This CDR3 is built from 13 residues. V lost 4 bases, J lost 3 bases, and 1 base stayed unmatched. The V gene's germline CDR1 is SGHAT and CDR2 FQNNGV. Here the CDR3 DNA reads TGTGCCAGCAGCTCGACAGGGGGCTACGAGCAGTACTTC. This gives the protein CASSSTGGYEQYF.

The rearrangement joins TRBV13 to TRBJ1-3; D is perhaps TRBD1 (6 bases). Trimming pared 3 bases from V and 2 bases from J, leaving 11 bases between. CDR1 is PRHDT and CDR2 is FYEKMQ in the germline V gene (reference sequence). The CDR3 length is 15 residues. The DNA of the CDR3 is TGTGCCAGCAGCTTCCAGGGGAATACTGGAAACACCATATATTTT. This translates into CASSFQGNTGNTIYF.

The chain combines TRBV7-2 with TRBJ2-1; D gene uncertain. Trimming took off 4 bases at V and 4 bases at J, with 8 bases between the two ends. This CDR3 has 13 residues. CDR1 is SGHTA and CDR2 is FQGNSA in the germline V gene. The chain's CDR3 is CASSSRRYNEQFF. The DNA of the CDR3 is TGTGCCAGCAGCTCGCGGAGATACAATGAGCAGTTCTTC.

The J gene is TRBJ2-7, the V gene TRBV15; maybe TRBD1 (6 bases). Germline CDR1 is LNHNV and CDR2 is YYDKDF (reference sequence). This CDR3 spans 15 amino acids. Trimming took 3 bases from V and 6 from J, leaving 18 bases between them. Written as DNA, the CDR3 is TGTGCCACCAGCAGGACCCGGGACAAAGGAAGCGAGCAGTACTTC. This codes for CATSRTRDKGSEQYF.

The V and J genes are TRBV29-1 and TRBJ2-3; the D is unclear. The CDR3 spans 13 residues. Germline V gene data show CDR1 as SQVTM and CDR2 as ANQGSEA. V was pared by 3 bases and J by 0 bases, with 7 bases between. The CDR3 sequence is CSVDKTSTDTQYF. DNA for the CDR3: TGCAGCGTTGACAAGACTAGCACAGATACGCAGTATTTT.

This rearrangement joins TRBV29-1 to TRBJ2-3; TRBD1 aligns across 9 bases. Germline CDR1 reads SQVTM; CDR2 reads ANQGSEA. The V and J ends lost 1 base and 2 bases, in that order; junction bases with no gene match: 7. The CDR3 runs to 16 residues. CDR3 protein: CSVEGGQGIFTDTQYF. The CDR3 nucleotides are TGCAGCGTTGAAGGGGGACAGGGAATCTTCACAGATACGCAGTATTTT.

The chain uses TRBV5-6 and TRBJ2-5; 12 positions agree with TRBD2. CDR3 length: 16 amino acids. In germline, CDR1 is SGHDT, CDR2 YYEEEE. J was trimmed by 3 bases and V by 4 bases; bases with no gene match: 7. For the CDR3, the DNA is TGTGCCAGCAGCCACGGACTAGCGGGGCTAAAAGAGACCCAGTACTTC. Amino acids: CASSHGLAGLKETQYF.

V and J are TRBV9 and TRBJ2-7; D ambiguous. The V gene lost 6 bases and the J gene lost 3 bases, with 16 bases spanning the gap. Looked up from germline, CDR1 is SGDLS and CDR2 is YYNGEE. The CDR3 totals 14 residues. DNA for the CDR3: TGTGCCAGCACCCCCTCCCTAGACGGCTACGAGCAGTACTTC. Its protein product is CASTPSLDGYEQYF.

This clone was detected only a few times. The chain joins TRBV4-3 to TRBJ2-5; 7 nucleotides agree with TRBD1. V shed 0 bases and J 6 bases; nucleotides not matched to a gene: 10. The CDR3 has 16 amino acids. Germline loops: CDR1 LGHNA, CDR2 YSLEER. The chain's CDR3 is CASSQDWKGARQTQYF. The CDR3 nucleotides are TGCGCCAGCAGCCAAGATTGGAAGGGGGCCCGCCAGACCCAGTACTTC.

The chain is built from TRBV19 and TRBJ1-4; no firm D call. Trimming took off 5 bases at V and 0 bases at J, with 10 bases between the two ends. This CDR3 comprises 15 residues. Germline CDR1 LNHDA, CDR2 SQIVND (reference sequence). The CDR3 nucleotides are TGTGCCAGTAGTGTAACAGCCGCAACTAATGAAAAACTGTTTTTT. This encodes CASSVTAATNEKLFF.

The chain employs TRBV2 and TRBJ2-3, with 10 bases that match TRBD2. V trimming: 3 bases; J trimming: 2 bases; junction bases outside the gene matches: 8. CDR1 and CDR2 from the germline V gene are SNHLY and FYNNEI. The CDR3 has 17 residues. CDR3 sequence: CASSEGASGGNTDTQYF. The DNA for the CDR3 is TGTGCCAGCAGTGAGGGGGCTAGCGGGGGTAACACAGATACGCAGTATTTT.

The chain carries TRBV27 and TRBJ2-7; a possible D gene is TRBD2 (6 bases). The CDR3 runs to 13 residues. Germline lookup yields CDR1 MNHEY and CDR2 SMNVEV (reference sequence). The ends were cut back, 5 bases at V and 2 bases at J, with 10 bases in the middle. As DNA, the CDR3 is TGTGCCAGCAGTGCCCGGGGGACCTACGAGCAGTACTTC. This translates into CASSARGTYEQYF.

The chain couples TRBV5-1 to TRBJ2-2, with 11 bases fitting TRBD2. CDR3 size: 16 residues. Germline V gene sequence: CDR1 SGHRS, CDR2 YFSETQ. Trimming at V came to 3 bases and at J to 4 bases, leaving 5 bases not matched to a gene. The CDR3 coding sequence is TGCGCCAGCAGCTCCCTAGCGGGGGGCGGCACCGGGGAGCTGTTTTTT. It yields the protein CASSSLAGGGTGELFF. Filled out from reference TRBV5-1 and TRBJ2-2, the complete variable domain reads KAGVTQTPRYLIKTRGQQVTLSCSPISGHRSVSWYQQTPGQGLQFLFEYFSETQRNKGNFPGRFSGRQFSNSRSEMNVSTLELGDSALYLCASSSLAGGGTGELFFGEGSRLTVL.

The rearrangement joins TRBV27 to TRBJ2-7; TRBD1 is a possible D gene (5 bases). Trimming shortened V by 7 bases and J by 3 bases, and 19 bases separated the two germline ends. The germline V gene has CDR1 MNHEY and CDR2 SMNVEV (reference sequence). There are 15 residues in the CDR3. The CDR3 DNA sequence: TGTGCCAGCAAAATCGTGCGTCAAGGGGACTACGAGCAGTACTTC. Its translation: CASKIVRQGDYEQYF.

The chain is built from TRBV5-4 and TRBJ1-1; no clear D gene. There are 15 residues in the CDR3. Per the germline V gene, CDR1 is SGHNT and CDR2 is YYREEE (reference sequence). V gave up 0 bases and J gave up 3 bases, with 12 bases separating them. The CDR3 sequence: CASSLVLGGHTEAFF. The CDR3, as DNA: TGTGCCAGCAGCTTGGTACTGGGAGGGCACACTGAAGCTTTCTTT.